This TCR beta chain comes out of a study of vaccination and CD4 T cells after COVID-19. Study-level background: Mild disease affected eight to ten convalescent patients and severe disease one, all SARS-CoV-2 positive by nasal swab PCR. Cells were stimulated with overlapping spike peptide pools from SARS-CoV-2, HCoV-NL63, HCoV-OC43 and HCoV-229E.

Specified treatment: approximately 9-day PBMC culture with coronavirus spike peptide pools or control peptides (ViraFEST assay). With the Oncomine TCR Beta short-read assay, DNA from cultured CD4+ T cells was sequenced. Investigators obtained genomic DNA by extraction from cultured CD4+ T cells. TCRdb recomputed calls from the PCR reads with MiXCR, one row per CDR3 protein. The sample carries fewer than 25,000 distinct CDR3 sequences, roughly 45% recorded once. This CDR3 has 17 residues. V was trimmed by 1 base and J by 2 bases, leaving 15 bases between them. Germline V gene sequence: CDR1 LNHDA, CDR2 SQIVND (reference sequence). The study, taken as a whole, reports: For convalescent patients, a median around 90% of reactive clones surfaced exclusively after vaccination.

This clonotype showed up just a few times. Its matching antigen is unknown. Sequenced input: CD4+ T cells from blood, cultured in vitro. The TCR was taken from a human donor who had recovered from COVID-19. The rearrangement links TRBV19 to TRBJ1-5; a possible D gene is TRBD1 (5 bases). The DNA for the CDR3 is TGTGCCAGTAGTATAGGAGCGGGGAAAGGGGGCAATCAGCCCCAGCATTTT. It codes for CASSIGAGKGGNQPQHF.